One and the same sample provided the 27 T cell receptor beta chains below, sequenced in a study of blood T cells in healthy people across ages. The use of a sample-barcoded 5' primer and a J-beta primer mix characterized a second PCR of roughly 6 to 11 cycles. One entry per CDR3 protein results from TCRdb running MiXCR on the 5' RACE reads. Of about 730,000 distinct CDR3 sequences listed, around 46% were seen once; the top ten hold approximately 22%. The specimen was blood. The origin of the receptors is a woman in her sixties or seventies in good health.

The V and J genes are TRBV3-1 and TRBJ2-5; TRBD1 agrees at 7 bases. With V trimmed by 4 bases and J by 5 bases, 10 bases remained unmatched. The CDR3 has 15 amino acids. The germline V gene encodes CDR1 LGHDT and CDR2 YNNKEL (reference sequence). Written as DNA, the CDR3 is TGTGCCAGCAGCCCCAGGACAGGCCTGTTGGAGACCCAGTACTTC. Its protein product is CASSPRTGLLETQYF.

The J gene is TRBJ2-1, the V gene TRBV11-1; D remains ambiguous. The CDR3 is 12 residues long. V was pared by 5 bases and J by 10 bases, with 12 bases between. Germline CDR1 SGHAT, CDR2 FQDESV (reference sequence). The CDR3 loop is CASSQQIGEQFF. The CDR3 bases are TGTGCCAGCAGCCAACAGATAGGGGAGCAGTTCTTC.

The V call is TRBV7-2, the J call TRBJ1-1; 8 bases align to TRBD1. The CDR3 extends over 15 amino acids. CDR1 is SGHTA, CDR2 FQGNSA, per germline. The V segment lost 2 bases and the J segment 5 bases; nucleotides outside the gene matches: 7. The CDR3 nucleotides read TGTGCCAGCAGCTTACAGGGGGCCGCAGTAACTGAAGCTTTCTTT. It codes for CASSLQGAAVTEAFF.

This clonotype was seen many times. V and J are TRBV7-2 and TRBJ1-2; D ambiguous. CDR1 SGHTA and CDR2 FQGNSA come from the germline V gene. The CDR3 has 13 amino acids. V was pared by 2 bases and J by 7 bases, with 11 bases between. CDR3 sequence reads: CASSLRQDGGYTF. The CDR3 DNA is TGTGCCAGCAGCTTAAGGCAGGACGGTGGCTACACCTTC.

This clonotype was recorded at least ten times. The rearrangement uses TRBV12-3 or TRBV12-4 and TRBJ2-3; no clear D. The V gene lost 2 bases and the J gene lost 6 bases, with 6 bases spanning the gap. The CDR3 runs 12 residues. CDR3 DNA: TGTGCCAGCAGTTTATTGCGGGATACGCAGTATTTT. It encodes CASSLLRDTQYF.

Ten or more counts support this clonotype. This chain uses TRBV7-9 with TRBJ2-1; D is unresolved. The germline V gene encodes CDR1 SEHNR and CDR2 FQNEAQ (reference sequence). The V and J ends lost 1 base and 15 bases respectively, with 4 bases between them. The CDR3 sequence is 9 residues long. The CDR3 DNA is TGTGCCAGCAGCTTAGATGCGTTCTTC. Residues: CASSLDAFF.

The J gene is TRBJ2-1, the V gene TRBV13; D is uncertain. CDR3 length: 13 amino acids. The germline gives CDR1 PRHDT, CDR2 FYEKMQ (reference sequence). The V end was cut by 8 bases, the J end by 7 bases, with 15 bases between. CDR3 DNA sequence: TGTGCCAGCTCACCGGCCCAGGAGAATGAGCAGTTCTTC. This sequence encodes CASSPAQENEQFF.

Written as DNA, the CDR3 is TGTGCCAGCAGTTACTCGAGGGACAGAGACTCCTACGAGCAGTACTTC. It yields the protein CASSYSRDRDSYEQYF. This rearrangement joins TRBV6-2 or TRBV6-3 to TRBJ2-7; 7 bases are shared with TRBD1. CDR1 is MNHEY, CDR2 SVGEGT, per germline. This CDR3 is built from 16 residues. The V gene end was trimmed by 0 bases and the J gene end by 0 bases; junction bases not matched to a gene: 5.

V usage is TRBV2 and J usage is TRBJ1-4; possibly TRBD1 for D (6 bases). Germline CDR1 is SNHLY and CDR2 is FYNNEI. Trimming took off 10 bases at V and 7 bases at J, with 16 bases between the two ends. CDR3 length: 13 residues. The CDR3: CANSIGGLEKLFF. The CDR3 DNA is TGTGCCAACTCGATTGGGGGCCTTGAAAAACTGTTTTTT.

The CDR3 reads CASSLTSLSYNEQFF. The CDR3 region has the DNA TGTGCCAGCAGCTTGACTAGCCTCTCCTACAATGAGCAGTTCTTC. The chain carries TRBV7-6 and TRBJ2-1; 7 bases are shared with TRBD2. The V gene end was trimmed by 3 bases and the J gene end by 0 bases; junction bases not matched to a gene: 2. This CDR3 spans 15 amino acids. CDR1 and CDR2 from the germline V gene are SGHVS and FNYEAQ.

This clonotype was detected only a few times. This sequence joins TRBV18 and TRBJ1-2; a weak D match, TRBD1 (6 bases). V lost 2 bases, J lost 6 bases, and 7 bases lay in between. Germline V gene data show CDR1 as KGHSH and CDR2 as LQKENI. The CDR3 has 12 amino acids. DNA of the CDR3: TGTGCCAGCTCACCATCAGGGGATGGCTACACCTTC. The encoded protein is CASSPSGDGYTF.

The chain joins TRBV6-6 to TRBJ2-1, with D unclear. Germline V CDR1 and CDR2: MNHNY, SVGAGI (reference sequence). The length of the CDR3 is 13 residues. Trimming stripped 2 bases from V and 9 bases from J, with 11 bases between. CDR3 loop: CASSYLNLPEQFF. Here the CDR3 DNA reads TGTGCCAGCAGTTACCTGAACCTCCCTGAGCAGTTCTTC.

Notes on this clonotype: This sequence may be a read error, since a much larger clone differs from it by one base. The rearrangement joins TRBV7-2 to TRBJ2-1; TRBD1 matches 7 bases. There are 15 residues in the CDR3. CDR1 SGHTA and CDR2 FQGNSA come from the germline V gene. Trimming at V came to 1 base and at J to 10 bases, leaving 10 bases not matched to a gene. The CDR3 DNA reads as TGTGCCAGCAGCTTAGGGCAGGGGGTTTACTACGAGCAGTTCTTC. It is translated as CASSLGQGVYYEQFF.

This clonotype was counted ten times or more. V and J are TRBV29-1 and TRBJ1-2; 7 positions agree with TRBD1. V was pared by 1 base and J by 8 bases, with 10 bases of the junction left unmatched. Germline CDR1 reads SQVTM; CDR2 reads ANQGSEA. The CDR3 is 14 residues long. The CDR3 nucleotides read TGCAGCGTTGAAGCGGCGACAGGGTTGGGCGGCTACACCTTC. It is translated as CSVEAATGLGGYTF.

V usage is TRBV4-3 and J usage is TRBJ2-5, with D unresolved. Germline-derived CDR1 and CDR2 are LGHNA and YSLEER. This CDR3 comprises 16 residues. Deletions cut 4 bases from V and 2 bases from J, with 17 bases between. The CDR3 loop is CASSRDSRTAQETQYF. CDR3 in DNA: TGCGCCAGCAGCCGGGATTCTCGGACGGCTCAAGAGACCCAGTACTTC.

The V and J genes are TRBV10-3 and TRBJ2-3, with TRBD2 identical over 12 bases. After removal of 4 bases from V and 2 bases from J, the junction contained 1 base not matched to a gene. Germline V lookup: CDR1 ENHRY, CDR2 SYGVKD. This CDR3 region has 15 residues. CDR3 sequence: CAISGTSGDTDTQYF. The CDR3 DNA reads as TGTGCCATCAGTGGGACTAGCGGGGACACAGATACGCAGTATTTT.

This clonotype appeared many times. This chain links TRBV6-5 with TRBJ2-3; 14 positions match TRBD2. The V gene's germline CDR1 is MNHEY and CDR2 SVGAGI. This CDR3 is 17 amino acids long. V lost 0 bases, J lost 3 bases, and 2 bases stayed unmatched. The CDR3 sequence is CASSYSGLAGGTDTQYF. The CDR3 nucleotides read TGTGCCAGCAGTTACTCAGGACTAGCGGGAGGTACAGATACGCAGTATTTT.

There are a few counts of this clonotype. The CDR3 sequence: CASSNSAGYGYTF. The CDR3, as DNA: TGTGCCAGCAGTAACAGTGCCGGATATGGCTACACCTTC. This sequence joins TRBV28 and TRBJ1-2; D unresolved. Between the trimmed V and J ends, which lost 5 bases and 5 bases, there was a span of 12 bases. The CDR3 has 13 residues. Germline loops: CDR1 MDHEN, CDR2 SYDVKM.

V gene TRBV12-3 or TRBV12-4 combines with J gene TRBJ2-4; no firm D call. Trimming left V 5 bases short and J 13 bases short, with 21 bases between. This CDR3 contains 14 residues. The chain's CDR3 is CASSVGDLDGSQYF. The CDR3 DNA follows: TGTGCCAGCAGTGTAGGCGACCTGGACGGGTCGCAGTACTTC.

In this sample, this clonotype turned up many times. The CDR3 reads CSASGSGSNEQFF. The CDR3 DNA follows: TGCAGCGCCTCGGGAAGCGGGAGCAATGAGCAGTTCTTC. The genes are TRBV29-1 and TRBJ2-1; 8 bases map to TRBD2. Germline CDR1 SQVTM, CDR2 ANQGSEA. The CDR3 contains 13 residues. The V and J ends lost 7 bases and 6 bases, in that order; junction bases with no gene match: 8.

The chain is built from TRBV27 and TRBJ2-5; D may be TRBD2 (5 bases). This CDR3 has 17 amino acids. V was clipped by 2 bases and J by 5 bases, with 21 bases between them. The germline V gene has CDR1 MNHEY and CDR2 SMNVEV (reference sequence). The CDR3 region is CASSLSPDLTPGETQYF. CDR3 nucleotide sequence: TGTGCCAGCAGTTTAAGCCCCGATCTCACCCCGGGGGAGACCCAGTACTTC.

V and J are TRBV20-1 and TRBJ1-2, with no clear D. The germline gives CDR1 DFQATT, CDR2 SNEGSKA (reference sequence). The germline V and J ends were trimmed by 1 base and 4 bases, with 13 bases remaining between them. The length of the CDR3 is 14 residues. CDR3 in amino acids: CSARGTGIGYGYTF. The CDR3 DNA sequence: TGCAGTGCTAGAGGGACCGGGATTGGCTATGGCTACACCTTC.

This chain connects TRBV19 to TRBJ1-1; TRBD1 might be the D (6 bases). Germline-derived CDR1 and CDR2 are LNHDA and SQIVND (reference sequence). The CDR3 consists of 14 residues. V was pared by 4 bases and J by 1 base, with 10 bases between. The CDR3 loop is CASSRGHPNTEAFF. The CDR3 region has the DNA TGTGCCAGTAGTAGGGGACATCCGAACACTGAAGCTTTCTTT.

A single count supports this clonotype. CDR3 sequence: CASSQNLNTGELFF. The CDR3, as DNA: TGTGCCAGCAGTCAGAACCTGAACACCGGGGAGCTGTTTTTT. The chain links TRBV6-5 to TRBJ2-2; D not resolved. Trimming left V 5 bases short and J 1 base short, with 8 bases between. Germline values: CDR1 MNHEY, CDR2 SVGAGI. The CDR3 extends over 14 amino acids.

The chain is built from TRBV2 and TRBJ2-4; the match to TRBD1 covers 8 bases. V lost 5 bases to trimming and J lost 1 base; unmatched junction nucleotides: 1. CDR3 length: 14 amino acids. Germline CDR1 SNHLY, CDR2 FYNNEI. The CDR3 sequence is CASSWTGAKNIQYF. The CDR3 nucleotides are TGTGCCAGCAGTTGGACAGGGGCCAAAAACATTCAGTACTTC.

This clonotype has only a few counts. J is TRBJ2-1 and V is TRBV7-2; TRBD2 matches at 8 bases. The J call may be mistaken, given a closer DNA end match to TRBJ2-7. Germline CDR1 SGHTA, CDR2 FQGNSA. The length of the CDR3 is 15 residues. The CDR3 reads CASSFGPAGVVEQYF. The CDR3 nucleotides are TGTGCCAGCAGCTTCGGACCAGCGGGAGTAGTTGAGCAGTACTTC.

This clonotype has at least ten counts. CDR3 residues: CASSADILYGYTF. DNA for the CDR3: TGTGCCAGCAGCGCGGATATACTGTATGGCTACACCTTC. The chain links TRBV7-9 to TRBJ1-2; D uncertain. Deletions cut 5 bases from V and 5 bases from J, with 12 bases between. The CDR3 spans 13 residues. The V gene's germline CDR1 is SEHNR and CDR2 FQNEAQ (reference sequence).